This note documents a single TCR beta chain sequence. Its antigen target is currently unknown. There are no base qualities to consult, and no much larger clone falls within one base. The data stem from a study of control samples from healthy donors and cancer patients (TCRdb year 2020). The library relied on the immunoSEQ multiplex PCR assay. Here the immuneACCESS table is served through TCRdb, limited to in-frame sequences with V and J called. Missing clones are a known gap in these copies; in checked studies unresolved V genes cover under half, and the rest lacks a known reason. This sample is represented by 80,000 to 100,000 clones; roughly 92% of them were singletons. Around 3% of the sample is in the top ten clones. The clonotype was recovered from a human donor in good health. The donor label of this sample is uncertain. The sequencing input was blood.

This receptor has the CDR3 CASSWGGRAFF. Read as DNA, the sequence is TGTGCCAGCAGCTGGGGTGGAAGGGCTTTCTTT. The chain couples TRBV7-9 to TRBJ1-1, with no confident D gene call. The CDR3, from cysteine to phenylalanine, totals 11 residues. Just CDR3 DNA is preserved here, 33 bases in frame from base 1. Relative to germline, V is 4 bases shorter and J is 11 bases shorter, with 11 bases between their ends. CDR1 is given as SEHNR and CDR2 as FQNEAQ, both from the germline V gene (reference sequence).